Below are 24 T cell receptor beta chains sequenced from a single sample in a study of cytomegalovirus exposure and HLA in healthy donors. The PCR employed 60 Vbeta primers together with 13 Jbeta primers. Only in-frame clones appear in the TCRdb table, and some are missing; sequencing was by immunoSEQ multiplex PCR. The sample has about 110,000 clones; 80% are singletons. Sequencing used PBMCs. The receptors come from a woman in her sixties in good health and CMV-seropositive.

This chain uses TRBV19 with TRBJ1-1; TRBD1 aligns across 8 bases. V lost 1 base and J lost 0; bases outside the gene matches: 7. Germline loops: CDR1 LNHDA, CDR2 SQIVND (reference sequence). There are 17 residues in the CDR3. CDR3 DNA: TGTGCCAGTAGTATAGGACAGGGGAGTCGCATGAACACTGAAGCTTTCTTT. This sequence encodes CASSIGQGSRMNTEAFF.

In DNA, the CDR3 is TGTGCCATCAGTGATCTTCTCAGGCGGGATAGGTACGAGCAGTACTTC. Protein: CAISDLLRRDRYEQYF. The V call is TRBV10-3, the J call TRBJ2-7; possibly TRBD2 for D (6 bases). CDR1 ENHRY and CDR2 SYGVKD come from the germline V gene. The CDR3 runs to 16 residues. V shed 3 bases and J shed 4 bases, with 19 bases lying between them.

The chain couples TRBV5-5 to TRBJ2-6; D gene ambiguous. The CDR3 extends over 18 amino acids. The V end was cut by 1 base, the J end by 0 bases, with 14 bases between. Germline V gene data show CDR1 as SGHKS and CDR2 as YYEKEE (reference sequence). CDR3 nucleotides: TGTGCCAGCAGCTTGTACGCAACGGAGTACTCTGGGGCCAACGTCCTGACTTTC. Amino acids: CASSLYATEYSGANVLTF.

The chain recombines TRBV18 with TRBJ1-4; the D is unclear. V dropped 0 bases and J dropped 3 bases, with 11 bases sitting between them. Germline-derived CDR1 and CDR2 are KGHSH and LQKENI. This CDR3 has 16 amino acids. The CDR3 DNA follows: TGTGCCAGCTCACCACCGGTGAGGGTTCCTAATGAAAAACTGTTTTTT. This encodes CASSPPVRVPNEKLFF.

The DNA of the CDR3 is TGTGCCAGCAGCTCCAGACTAGCGGGAGGCAACTCCTACGAGCAGTACTTC. Translation gives CASSSRLAGGNSYEQYF. The chain combines TRBV7-6 with TRBJ2-7; TRBD2 matches at 13 bases. CDR3 length: 17 residues. Trimming removed 4 bases from V and 0 bases from J; junction bases left unmatched: 6. Germline CDR1 is SGHVS and CDR2 is FNYEAQ. Full variable domain (outside the CDR3, taken from reference TRBV7-6 and TRBJ2-7): GAGVSQSPRYKVTKRGQDVALRCDPISGHVSLYWYRQALGQGPEFLTYFNYEAQQDKSGLPNDRFSAERPEGSISTLTIQRTEQRDSAMYRCASSSRLAGGNSYEQYFGPGTRLTVT.

The chain uses TRBV29-1 and TRBJ1-2; D gene uncertain. The V gene lost 5 bases and the J gene lost 1 base, with 8 bases spanning the gap. Germline CDR1 SQVTM, CDR2 ANQGSEA. This CDR3 is built from 12 residues. CDR3 protein: CSVLNSNYGYTF. The CDR3 DNA follows: TGCAGCGTTTTGAACAGTAACTATGGCTACACCTTC.

The rearrangement uses TRBV29-1 and TRBJ2-7; 10 nucleotides align to TRBD2. The CDR3 has 14 residues. Germline CDR1 is SQVTM and CDR2 is ANQGSEA. Unmatched junction bases numbered 8, after V lost 3 bases and J lost 6 bases. CDR3 DNA: TGCAGCGTTGACCAGGGGGGACTAGCGTCCGAGCAGTACTTC. This translates into CSVDQGGLASEQYF.

V is TRBV4-1 and J is TRBJ1-5; 10 nucleotides agree with TRBD1. CDR3 length: 18 amino acids. V gave up 3 bases and J gave up 5 bases; unmatched junction bases: 13. Germline CDR1 reads MGHRA; CDR2 reads YSYEKL. The CDR3 nucleotides read TGCGCCAGCAGCCATCATAGCGGGATCGGACAGGGGGATCAGCCCCAGCATTTT. Residues: CASSHHSGIGQGDQPQHF.

V usage is TRBV29-1 and J usage is TRBJ1-5; D is perhaps TRBD1 (5 bases). The CDR3 contains 13 residues. V gave up 4 bases and J gave up 0 bases, with 7 bases separating them. The germline V gene has CDR1 SQVTM and CDR2 ANQGSEA. CDR3 nucleotide sequence: TGCAGCGTTGCAGGGTATAGCAATCAGCCCCAGCATTTT. Protein sequence: CSVAGYSNQPQHF.

The chain uses TRBV10-3 and TRBJ1-1, with D perhaps matching TRBD1 (6 bases). Trimming pared 0 bases from V and 5 bases from J, leaving 13 bases between. CDR3 size: 15 residues. In germline, CDR1 is ENHRY, CDR2 SYGVKD. The CDR3, as DNA: TGTGCCATCAGTGAGTCCGGGGGGCGCGGGACTGAAGCTTTCTTT. The encoded protein is CAISESGGRGTEAFF.

V usage is TRBV27 and J usage is TRBJ2-7; D is undetermined. The CDR3 is 13 residues long. Germline values: CDR1 MNHEY, CDR2 SMNVEV (reference sequence). The V and J ends lost 6 bases and 4 bases respectively, with 13 bases between them. The CDR3 spells CASSKRVEYEQYF. CDR3 DNA: TGTGCCAGCAGCAAAAGAGTCGAATACGAGCAGTACTTC.

The J gene is TRBJ1-5, the V gene TRBV19, with 7 nucleotides matching TRBD1. The trim removed 4 bases at V and 10 bases at J, leaving 7 bases unmatched. The CDR3 has 13 residues. The germline CDR1 and CDR2 sequences are LNHDA and SQIVND (reference sequence). CDR3 DNA sequence: TGTGCCAGTAGTACCGACAGGGACCATCCCCAGCATTTT. Protein: CASSTDRDHPQHF.

The chain carries TRBV2 and TRBJ2-1; 8 nucleotides align to TRBD1. Germline V gene data show CDR1 as SNHLY and CDR2 as FYNNEI. With 6 bases clipped from V and 4 bases from J, the junction kept 8 bases outside the gene matches. CDR3 length: 15 amino acids. The CDR3 coding sequence is TGTGCCAGCAGCATAGACAGGGGAACTTACAATGAGCAGTTCTTC. Translation gives CASSIDRGTYNEQFF.

This rearrangement joins TRBV9 to TRBJ2-5; no firm D call. The CDR3 spans 12 residues. Germline assignment: CDR1 SGDLS and CDR2 YYNGEE. V was cut by 4 bases and J by 0 bases, with 4 bases left in between. CDR3 sequence (DNA): TGTGCCAGCAGCCAAAACCAAGAGACCCAGTACTTC. It translates to CASSQNQETQYF.

CDR3 amino acids: CASTRMGGEGPNTEAFF. The CDR3 DNA reads TGCGCCAGCACCCGAATGGGCGGGGAGGGGCCGAACACTGAAGCTTTCTTT. This chain uses TRBV4-1 with TRBJ1-1; perhaps TRBD1 as D (5 bases). Trimming stripped 7 bases from V and 1 base from J, with 22 bases between. The CDR3 runs 17 residues. CDR1 and CDR2 (germline): MGHRA, YSYEKL.

The chain recombines TRBV18 with TRBJ1-4; 7 nucleotides line up with TRBD1. Germline CDR1 KGHSH, CDR2 LQKENI. CDR3 length: 16 amino acids. Germline trimming cut 3 bases from V and 8 bases from J; bases unmatched to any gene: 12. The CDR3 region is CASSPRTGGQPEKLFF. As DNA, the CDR3 is TGTGCCAGCTCACCGCGAACTGGGGGACAGCCCGAAAAACTGTTTTTT.

The V call is TRBV5-1, the J call TRBJ2-3; D is undetermined. Looked up from germline, CDR1 is SGHRS and CDR2 is YFSETQ. Trimming removed 0 bases from V and 0 bases from J, with 8 bases in between. CDR3 length: 15 amino acids. The CDR3 sequence: CASSLVPGSTDTQYF. CDR3 DNA sequence: TGCGCCAGCAGCTTGGTACCGGGTAGCACAGATACGCAGTATTTT.

This clone has just one count. This chain joins TRBV18 and TRBJ2-7; 8 bases line up with TRBD1. Germline assignment: CDR1 KGHSH and CDR2 LQKENI. V lost 4 bases to trimming and J lost 1 base; unmatched junction nucleotides: 3. This CDR3 spans 14 amino acids. Here the CDR3 reads CASSQRDRSYEQYF. The CDR3 DNA follows: TGTGCCAGCTCACAACGGGACAGGTCCTACGAGCAGTACTTC.

The rearrangement joins TRBV29-1 to TRBJ1-2; D is ambiguous. The germline V gene encodes CDR1 SQVTM and CDR2 ANQGSEA. The V end was cut by 7 bases, the J end by 6 bases, with 18 bases between. The CDR3 is 13 amino acids. The CDR3 loop is CSDRRGIINGYTF. The CDR3 DNA is TGCAGCGACCGGAGAGGGATTATAAATGGCTACACCTTC.

With respect to this clone: The same CDR3 can be traced to other DNA sequences in this sample. CDR3 region: CASSLVPNNQPQHF. The CDR3 DNA is TGTGCCAGCAGCTTAGTTCCCAACAATCAGCCCCAGCATTTT. This chain links TRBV7-2 with TRBJ1-5; no firm D call. The V gene's germline CDR1 is SGHTA and CDR2 FQGNSA. Deletions cut 1 base from V and 3 bases from J, with 7 bases between. The CDR3 totals 14 residues.

The rearrangement links TRBV25-1 to TRBJ2-2, with a possible D match to TRBD2 (5 bases). Germline assignment: CDR1 MGHDK and CDR2 SYGVNS. V shed 1 base and J shed 4 bases, with 10 bases lying between them. This CDR3 is built from 15 residues. CDR3 in DNA: TGTGCCAGCAGTGAATGGTCGGGGAGCACCGGGGAGCTGTTTTTT. Translated, it gives CASSEWSGSTGELFF. Filled out from reference TRBV25-1 and TRBJ2-2, the complete variable domain reads EADIYQTPRYLVIGTGKKITLECSQTMGHDKMYWYQQDPGMELHLIHYSYGVNSTEKGDLSSESTVSRIRTEHFPLTLESARPSHTSQYLCASSEWSGSTGELFFGEGSRLTVL.

V and J are TRBV5-5 and TRBJ2-5; a possible D gene is TRBD2 (5 bases). Germline lookup yields CDR1 SGHKS and CDR2 YYEKEE (reference sequence). Trimming removed 6 bases from V and 4 bases from J, with 22 bases in between. There are 16 residues in the CDR3. In DNA, the CDR3 is TGTGCCAGCATCCCCAGAGAATGGGAGCTTCGAGAGACCCAGTACTTC. It encodes CASIPREWELRETQYF.

V usage is TRBV27 and J usage is TRBJ2-7; the match to TRBD2 covers 7 bases. This CDR3 contains 13 residues. The trim removed 4 bases at V and 1 base at J, leaving 1 base unmatched. CDR1 is MNHEY and CDR2 is SMNVEV in the germline V gene (reference sequence). CDR3 nucleotide sequence: TGTGCCAGCAGTTCGGGGGGTTCCTACGAGCAGTACTTC. Its translation: CASSSGGSYEQYF.

The chain employs TRBV12-5 and TRBJ1-3, with TRBD1 identical over 7 bases. The CDR3 loop spans 16 amino acids. Looked up from germline, CDR1 is LGHNT and CDR2 is FRNRAP. V trimming: 1 base; J trimming: 3 bases; junction bases outside the gene matches: 6. CDR3 bases: TGTGCTAGTGGTTTGGGACAGGGTCCTTATGGAAACACCATATATTTT. Its translation: CASGLGQGPYGNTIYF. Full variable domain (remainder filled in from reference TRBV12-5 and TRBJ1-3): DARVTQTPRHKVTEMGQEVTMRCQPILGHNTVFWYRQTMMQGLELLAYFRNRAPLDDSGMPKDRFSAEMPDATLATLKIQPSEPRDSAVYFCASGLGQGPYGNTIYFGEGSWLTVV.